A selection of T cell receptor beta chains follows, all from one sample in a study of identical twins. Via MiXCR, TCRdb re-called the 5' RACE reads, giving one row per CDR3 protein. The repertoire holds about 570,000 distinct CDR3 sequences, with 9.6% as singletons. This sample also appeared in a second study, on yellow fever vaccine responses in identical twins.

The source material was PBMCs. Every receptor here comes from a woman between 18 and 29 years old in good health. CDR3s include the opening cysteine and the closing phenylalanine or tryptophan. Each record gives: CDR3 length, V gene, CDR3 protein.

15 | TRBV5-1 | CASSPARGFAYEQYF
16 | TRBV24-1 | CATSVGVGVSYNEQFF
16 | TRBV7-9 | CASSAYRVREEDTQYF
17 | TRBV2 | CASSTLAGGPDTGELFF
11 | TRBV10-1 | CASRETAAKFF
16 | TRBV6-5 | CASSYSALSGANVLTF
15 | TRBV5-5 | CASSLDSGSNQPQHF
16 | TRBV6-2/TRBV6-3 | CASSYALGFDTGELFF
15 | TRBV12-3/TRBV12-4 | CASSLSGSLYNEQFF
12 | TRBV10-3 | CAIGWATDTQYF
13 | TRBV29-1 | CSVSPPGLYEQYF
14 | TRBV5-1 | CASSSTGAPGEQYF
13 | TRBV5-5 | CASSLLPPAKQYF
16 | TRBV15 | CATSKDREKNTGELFF
14 | TRBV7-9 | CASSLANRVYEQYF
11 | TRBV5-1 | CASSDEQPQHF
13 | TRBV28 | CASSLWGTYGYTF
15 | TRBV20-1 | CSARDQETLNTEAFF
16 | TRBV23-1 | CASSHRFGDRENIQYF
13 | TRBV20-1 | CSARGGLGNEQFF
16 | TRBV18 | CASSRGLAKISYEQYF
18 | TRBV20-1 | CSARDRIWGVRDTDTQYF
14 | TRBV7-2 | CASSLLPLKDTQYF
15 | TRBV28 | CASSFELRLSTEAFF
14 | TRBV6-1 | CASSKRGGPNIQYF
16 | TRBV5-1 | CASSSTGQGYDSPLHF
21 | TRBV27 | CASSLTGLAGVGGSGANVLTF
13 | TRBV12-3/TRBV12-4 | CASSFGRRSGYTF
15 | TRBV5-1 | CASSEGTAWGGELFF
13 | TRBV28 | CASKPGGTNEQFF
15 | TRBV7-9 | CASSLLSGNTDTQYF
14 | TRBV11-2 | CASSMGLSGNTIYF
15 | TRBV3-1 | CASSHRGDYTGELFF
16 | TRBV7-2 | CASRQTNTFSYNEQFF
14 | TRBV28 | CASSFGQANEKLFF
14 | TRBV5-1 | CASSLGRDNYEQYF
17 | TRBV3-1 | CASSQDKVAGGQETQYF
15 | TRBV12-5 | CASGLTGTGYTEAFF
18 | TRBV3-1 | CASSQVRRGRSSYNEQFF
14 | TRBV9 | CASSSRTRTYEQYF
14 | TRBV5-5 | CASSLGPGVETQYF
14 | TRBV12-3/TRBV12-4 | CASSFGRAKNIQYF
14 | TRBV12-3/TRBV12-4 | CASLQTGQGPEQYF
13 | TRBV6-2/TRBV6-3 | CASNPSSYNEQFF
13 | TRBV20-1 | CSATPGGFQPQHF
16 | TRBV11-2 | CASSGTAPGLEYEQYF
16 | TRBV20-1 | CSAGTGGFLAKNIQYF
15 | TRBV9 | CASSAGPYSNQPQHF
17 | TRBV10-3 | CASSTGFLSYRNTEAFF
15 | TRBV12-3/TRBV12-4 | CASSPVQGGNTEAFF
10 | TRBV30 | CASKTDTQYF
16 | TRBV5-1 | CASSLELAGATREQYF
16 | TRBV5-4 | CASSRVVAGVKYEQFF
15 | TRBV29-1 | CSVEDRQGNYNEQFF
14 | TRBV6-1 | CASKTPGGRETQYF
16 | TRBV20-1 | CSARVSGRTNTGELFF
16 | TRBV13 | CASSLPGTSGTDTQYF
17 | TRBV2 | CASSKAGRWVGNTEAFF